This T cell receptor (beta chain) was identified during a study of shared clonotypes between healthy human individuals. The CDR3 totals 12 residues. Trimming shortened V by 2 bases and J by 8 bases, and 7 bases separated the two germline ends. Germline assignment: CDR1 ENHRY and CDR2 SYGVKD. The method was immunoSEQ multiplex PCR; TCRdb's version includes in-frame clones alone and lacks a portion of them. The sample lists millions of clones; just over 90% were seen once. The sequenced sample consisted of naive CD4+ T cells sorted from blood. The sample's subset: CD45RA+ positively selected. The genes are TRBV10-3 and TRBJ1-5; no clear D gene. This sequence originates from a man in his late teens or twenties in good health. The chain's CDR3 is CAISEGVEPQHF. CDR3 sequence (DNA): TGTGCCATCAGTGAGGGGGTAGAGCCCCAGCATTTT.